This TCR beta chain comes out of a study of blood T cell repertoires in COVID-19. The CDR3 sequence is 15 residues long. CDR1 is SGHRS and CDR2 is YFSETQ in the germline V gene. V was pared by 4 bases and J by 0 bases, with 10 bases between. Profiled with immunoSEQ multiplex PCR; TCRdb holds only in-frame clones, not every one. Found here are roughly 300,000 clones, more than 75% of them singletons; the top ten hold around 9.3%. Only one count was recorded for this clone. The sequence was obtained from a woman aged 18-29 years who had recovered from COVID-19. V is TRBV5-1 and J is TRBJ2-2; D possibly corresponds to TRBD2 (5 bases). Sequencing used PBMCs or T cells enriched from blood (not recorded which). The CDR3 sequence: CASSISVPNTGELFF. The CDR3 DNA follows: TGCGCCAGCAGCATTAGCGTACCGAACACCGGGGAGCTGTTTTTT.